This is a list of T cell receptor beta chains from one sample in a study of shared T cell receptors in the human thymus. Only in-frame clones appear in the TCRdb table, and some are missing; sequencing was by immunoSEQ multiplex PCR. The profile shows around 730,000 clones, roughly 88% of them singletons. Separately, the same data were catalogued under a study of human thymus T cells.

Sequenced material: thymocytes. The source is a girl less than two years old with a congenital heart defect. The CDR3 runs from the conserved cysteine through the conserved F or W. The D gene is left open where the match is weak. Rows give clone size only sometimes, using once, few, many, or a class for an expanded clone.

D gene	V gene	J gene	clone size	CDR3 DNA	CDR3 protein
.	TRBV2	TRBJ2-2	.	TGTGCCAGCCTCCAGCGGGCAGCCGCGAACACCGGGGAGCTGTTTTTT	CASLQRAAANTGELFF
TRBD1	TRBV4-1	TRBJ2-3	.	TGCGCCAGCAGCCAAGATCCGGACAGGGCCACCACAGATACGCAGTATTTT	CASSQDPDRATTDTQYF
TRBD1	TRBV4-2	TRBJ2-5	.	TGTGCCAGCAGCCAAGGTACAGGGGGGTTCCAAGAGACCCAGTACTTC	CASSQGTGGFQETQYF
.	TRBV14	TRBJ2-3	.	TGTGCCAGCAGCCCCCCTAACCGCACATGGGCAACAGATACGCAGTATTTT	CASSPPNRTWATDTQYF
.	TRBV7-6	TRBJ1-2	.	TGTGCCAGCAGCTTAGATAAGTTGCGGACAGACCTTTTTTCTGACTATGGCTACACCTTC	CASSLDKLRTDLFSDYGYTF
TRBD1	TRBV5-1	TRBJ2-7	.	TGCGCCAGCAGCCAGCCCGACAGGGACCCCTACGAGCAGTACTTC	CASSQPDRDPYEQYF
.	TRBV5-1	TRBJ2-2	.	TGCGCCAGCAGCCCAAAGCGGATAGGGATATCGGTAGGGACCGGGGAGCTGTTTTTT	CASSPKRIGISVGTGELFF
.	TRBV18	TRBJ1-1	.	TGTGCCAGCTCGGTCATTATCTCTGGTAGCACTGAAGCTTTCTTT	CASSVIISGSTEAFF
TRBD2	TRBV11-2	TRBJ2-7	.	TGTGCCAGCAGCCCCGGACTAGCGGGGGTCCACGAGCAGTACTTC	CASSPGLAGVHEQYF
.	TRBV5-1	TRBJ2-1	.	TGCGCCAGCAGCTTGGTAACAGGGAAAGGGCCTATGGATGAGCAGTTCTTC	CASSLVTGKGPMDEQFF
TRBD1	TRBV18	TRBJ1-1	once	TGTGCCAGCTCACTAGGGACAGGGAAAATGATCACTGAAGCTTTCTTT	CASSLGTGKMITEAFF
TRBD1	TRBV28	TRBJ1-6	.	TGTGCCAGCAGGTTTCGGTGGGACAGCCGAAATTCACCCCTCCACTTT	CASRFRWDSRNSPLHF
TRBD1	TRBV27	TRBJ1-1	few	TGTGCCACGGCTCCCGGGACAGTCAACACTGAAGCTTTCTTT	CATAPGTVNTEAFF
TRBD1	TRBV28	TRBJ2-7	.	TGTGCCAGCAGGTCCGATGGGACAGCCTCCTACGAGCAGTACTTC	CASRSDGTASYEQYF
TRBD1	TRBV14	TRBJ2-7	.	TGTGCCAGCAGCCCACCTCACAGGGGGCGCATTTACGAGCAGTACTTC	CASSPPHRGRIYEQYF
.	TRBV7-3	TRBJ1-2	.	TGTGCCAGCAGCTTAACCGGGAATTCCAATGGCTACACCTTC	CASSLTGNSNGYTF
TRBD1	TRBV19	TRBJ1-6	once	TGTGCCAGTAAGCGCTATGGACAGGGCCAGGGTTCACCCCTCCACTTT	CASKRYGQGQGSPLHF
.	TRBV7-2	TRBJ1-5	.	TGTGCCAGCAGCTCACAATTAGACAGGTGCCTTCCTCAGCCCCAGCATTTT	CASSSQLDRCLPQPQHF
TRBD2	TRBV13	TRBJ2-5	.	TGTGCCAGCAGCCCGCGACTAGCGGGGGAAGGGGAGACCCAGTACTTC	CASSPRLAGEGETQYF
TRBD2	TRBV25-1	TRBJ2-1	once	TGTGCCAGCAGTGAGAATGATAGCGGGGGGGCCTACAATGAGCAGTTCTTC	CASSENDSGGAYNEQFF
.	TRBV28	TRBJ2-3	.	TGTGCCAGCAGTTTATATCCGGGAAGCACAGATACGCAGTATTTT	CASSLYPGSTDTQYF
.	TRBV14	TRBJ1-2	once	TGTGCCAGCAGCCCGGACATGAGTAACTATGGCTACACCTTC	CASSPDMSNYGYTF
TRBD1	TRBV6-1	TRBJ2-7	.	TGTGCCAGTGGGACAGGGACGGCCTACGAGCAGTACTTC	CASGTGTAYEQYF
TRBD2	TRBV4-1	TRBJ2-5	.	TGCGCCAGCAGCCAAGGAGTACTAGCGGGAGGGGGCCCGCCAGAGACCCAGTACTTC	CASSQGVLAGGGPPETQYF
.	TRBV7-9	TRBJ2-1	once	TGTGCCAGCAGCCCAGAGGGGGACCGCGACAGGCTCATAGAGCAGTTCTTC	CASSPEGDRDRLIEQFF
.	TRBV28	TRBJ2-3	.	TGTGCCAGCAGTTTTCCGGGACTGGCAGCCACACATCGCGCAGATACGCAGTATTTT	CASSFPGLAATHRADTQYF
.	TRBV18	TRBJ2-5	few	TGTGCCAGCTCACCACGGACAGAAGAGACCCAGTACTTC	CASSPRTEETQYF
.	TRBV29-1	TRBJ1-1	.	TGCAGCGTTGAAAAATGCGGTAAAGGGGCGAACACTGAAGCTTTCTTT	CSVEKCGKGANTEAFF
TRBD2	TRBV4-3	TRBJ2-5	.	TGCGCCAGCAGCATCACTAGCGGGGGGGTGACCCAAGAGACCCAGTACTTC	CASSITSGGVTQETQYF
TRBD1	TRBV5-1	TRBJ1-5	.	TGCGCCAGCAGTCAGGGACAGAATCAGCCCCAGCATTTT	CASSQGQNQPQHF
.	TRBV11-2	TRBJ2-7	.	TGTGCCAGCAGCCCATCTCCAGGACAGCTATCCTACGAGCAGTACTTC	CASSPSPGQLSYEQYF
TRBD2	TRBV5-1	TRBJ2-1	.	TGCGCCAGCAGCTTGTGGCCCGGGGGAGCGGGGGGGCCGAACAATGAGCAGTTCTTC	CASSLWPGGAGGPNNEQFF